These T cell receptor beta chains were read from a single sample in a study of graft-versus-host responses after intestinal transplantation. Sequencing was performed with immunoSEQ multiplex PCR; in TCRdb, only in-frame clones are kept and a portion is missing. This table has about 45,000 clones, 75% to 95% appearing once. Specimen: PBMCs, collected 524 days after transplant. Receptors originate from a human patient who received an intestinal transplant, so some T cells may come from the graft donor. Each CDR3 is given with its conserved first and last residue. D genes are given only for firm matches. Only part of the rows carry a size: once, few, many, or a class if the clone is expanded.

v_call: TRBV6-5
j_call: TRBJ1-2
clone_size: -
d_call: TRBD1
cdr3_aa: CASSSSDRVYGYTF
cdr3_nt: TGTGCCAGCAGTTCATCGGACAGGGTTTATGGCTACACCTTC

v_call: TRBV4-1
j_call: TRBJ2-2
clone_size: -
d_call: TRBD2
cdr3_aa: CASSHRTSGRNGELFF
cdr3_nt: TGCGCCAGCAGCCACCGGACTAGCGGGAGGAACGGGGAGCTGTTTTTT

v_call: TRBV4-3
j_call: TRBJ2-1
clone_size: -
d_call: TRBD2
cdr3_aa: CASSQELADYNEQFF
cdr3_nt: TGCGCCAGCAGCCAAGAACTAGCGGATTACAATGAGCAGTTCTTC

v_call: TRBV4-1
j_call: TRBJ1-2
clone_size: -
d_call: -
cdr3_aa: CASSSPRRANYGYTF
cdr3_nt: TGCGCCAGCAGCTCCCCCCGGAGAGCTAACTATGGCTACACCTTC

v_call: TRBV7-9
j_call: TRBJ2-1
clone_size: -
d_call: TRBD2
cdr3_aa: CASRQPAGTSESNEQFF
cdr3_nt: TGTGCCAGCAGACAACCCGCCGGGACTAGCGAATCCAATGAGCAGTTCTTC

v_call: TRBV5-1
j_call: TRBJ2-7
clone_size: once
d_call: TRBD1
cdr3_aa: CASSTGQGVLSYEQYF
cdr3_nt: TGCGCCAGCAGCACGGGACAGGGGGTCCTCTCCTACGAGCAGTACTTC

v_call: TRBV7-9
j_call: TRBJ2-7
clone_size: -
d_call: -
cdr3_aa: CASSSGGQGSYEQYF
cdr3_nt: TGTGCCAGCAGCTCCGGTGGTCAGGGCTCCTACGAGCAGTACTTC

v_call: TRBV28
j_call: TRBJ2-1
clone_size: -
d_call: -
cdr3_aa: CASRGTAYNEQFF
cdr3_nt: TGTGCCAGCCGCGGGACAGCTTACAATGAGCAGTTCTTC

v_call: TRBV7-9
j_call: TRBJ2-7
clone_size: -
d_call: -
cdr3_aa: CASSSSSYEQYF
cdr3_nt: TGTGCCAGCAGCTCGAGCTCCTACGAGCAGTACTTC

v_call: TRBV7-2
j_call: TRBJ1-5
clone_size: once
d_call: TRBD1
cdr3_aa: CASSRRQGQQPQHF
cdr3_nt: TGTGCCAGCAGCCGCCGACAGGGGCAACAGCCCCAGCATTTT